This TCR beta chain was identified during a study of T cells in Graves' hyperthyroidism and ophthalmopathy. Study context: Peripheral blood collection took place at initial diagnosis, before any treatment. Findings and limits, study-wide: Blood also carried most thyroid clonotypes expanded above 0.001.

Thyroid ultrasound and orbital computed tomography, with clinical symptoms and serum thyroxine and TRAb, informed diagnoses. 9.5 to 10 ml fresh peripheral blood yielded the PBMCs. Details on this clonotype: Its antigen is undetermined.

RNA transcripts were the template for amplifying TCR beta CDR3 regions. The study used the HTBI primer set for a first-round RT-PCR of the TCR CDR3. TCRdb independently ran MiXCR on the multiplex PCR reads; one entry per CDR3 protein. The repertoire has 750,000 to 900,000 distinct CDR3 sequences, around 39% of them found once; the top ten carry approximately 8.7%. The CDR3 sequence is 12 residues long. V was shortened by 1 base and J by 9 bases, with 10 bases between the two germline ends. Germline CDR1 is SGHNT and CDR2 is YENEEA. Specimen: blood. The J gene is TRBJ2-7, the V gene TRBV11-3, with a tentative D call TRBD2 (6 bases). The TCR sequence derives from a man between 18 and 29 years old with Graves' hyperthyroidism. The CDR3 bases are TGTGCCAGCAGCTTAGTCGGGAGATTGCAGTACTTC. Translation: CASSLVGRLQYF.